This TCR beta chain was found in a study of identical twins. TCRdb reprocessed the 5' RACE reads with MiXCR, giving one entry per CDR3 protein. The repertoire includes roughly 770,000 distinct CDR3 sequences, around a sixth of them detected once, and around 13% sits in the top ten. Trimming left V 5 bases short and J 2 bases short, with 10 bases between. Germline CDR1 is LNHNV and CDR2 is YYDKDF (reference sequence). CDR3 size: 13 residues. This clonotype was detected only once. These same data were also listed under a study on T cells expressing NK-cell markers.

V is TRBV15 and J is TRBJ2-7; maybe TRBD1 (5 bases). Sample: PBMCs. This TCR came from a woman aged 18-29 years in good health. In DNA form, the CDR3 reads TGTGCCACCAGCCTAGGGGTTACCTACGAGCAGTACTTC. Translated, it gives CATSLGVTYEQYF. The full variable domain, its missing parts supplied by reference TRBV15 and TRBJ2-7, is DAMVIQNPRYQVTQFGKPVTLSCSQTLNHNVMYWYQQKSSQAPKLLFHYYDKDFNNEADTPDNFQSRRPNTSFCFLDIRSPGLGDTAMYLCATSLGVTYEQYFGPGTRLTVT.